What follows are 10 T cell receptor beta chains derived from one specimen sequenced in a study of Ad26.COV2.S vaccination and SARS-CoV-2 variants. Using immunoSEQ multiplex PCR, the repertoire was profiled, and TCRdb retains in-frame clones only, with some absent. This table has some 640,000 clones, more than 80% appearing once. Indicated treatment: around 19 received Ad26.COV2.S at low or high dose, single or two shots; five or six received placebo; per-sample allocation not given. Sampling was done on day 63 after the first vaccine or placebo injection. Sample: peripheral blood, taken in a trial of Ad26.COV2.S vaccine versus placebo. These receptors were obtained from a person between 18 and 65 years old who received the Ad26.COV2.S COVID-19 vaccine or a placebo.

This clone came up once. The chain employs TRBV18 and TRBJ2-7; 7 bases are a match to TRBD1. Germline CDR1 KGHSH, CDR2 LQKENI. The CDR3 totals 13 residues. Unmatched junction bases numbered 2, after V lost 3 bases and J lost 3 bases. The CDR3 coding sequence is TGTGCCAGCTCACCCTCAGGGGGCTACGAGCAGTACTTC. Its translation: CASSPSGGYEQYF.

This chain joins TRBV4-3 and TRBJ2-4; a possible D gene is TRBD1 (6 bases). V was shortened by 0 bases and J by 9 bases, with 9 bases between the two germline ends. The CDR3 sequence is 13 residues long. Per germline, CDR1 LGHNA and CDR2 YSLEER. CDR3 DNA sequence: TGCGCCAGCAGCCAAGAGGGGGCCATCATTCAGTACTTC. Translation: CASSQEGAIIQYF.

The chain uses TRBV3-1 (or the pseudogene TRBV3-2) and TRBJ1-2; D is unclear. This CDR3 is 13 amino acids long. Per germline, CDR1 LGHDT and CDR2 YNNKEL (reference sequence). Trimming took off 4 bases at V and 8 bases at J, with 14 bases between the two ends. The CDR3 nucleotides read TGTGCCAGCAGCCTCCGGGCCGAAGGGGGCTACACCTTC. Protein sequence: CASSLRAEGGYTF.

The gene calls are TRBV30 and TRBJ2-7; tentatively, D is TRBD1 (6 bases). This CDR3 comprises 13 residues. Deletions cut 0 bases from V and 6 bases from J, with 12 bases between. CDR1 is GTSNPN and CDR2 is SVGIG in the germline V gene (reference sequence). The chain's CDR3 is CAWSVTGSVEQYF. CDR3 coding DNA: TGTGCCTGGAGTGTAACAGGGTCCGTCGAGCAGTACTTC.

The genes are TRBV5-4 and TRBJ2-7; TRBD2 agrees at 13 bases. The CDR3 has 15 amino acids. V shed 3 bases, J shed 5 bases, and the junction held 5 bases outside the gene matches. The germline V gene has CDR1 SGHNT and CDR2 YYREEE (reference sequence). CDR3 amino acids: CASSSELAGGHEQYF. Written as DNA, the CDR3 is TGTGCCAGCAGCTCGGAACTAGCGGGAGGGCACGAGCAGTACTTC.

This clone showed up just a few times. The chain couples TRBV15 to TRBJ2-7; 7 bases fit TRBD2. V trimming: 0 bases; J trimming: 1 base; junction bases outside the gene matches: 3. The CDR3 length is 15 residues. The germline V gene has CDR1 LNHNV and CDR2 YYDKDF (reference sequence). The chain's CDR3 is CATSRESGKSYEQYF. DNA for the CDR3: TGTGCCACCAGCAGAGAGAGCGGGAAATCCTACGAGCAGTACTTC.

In nucleotides, the CDR3 is TGTGCCAGCTCACGGGACAGGGGGACGAAAAACATTCAGTACTTC. Amino acid sequence: CASSRDRGTKNIQYF. The chain carries TRBV18 and TRBJ2-4; 11 positions agree with TRBD1. V was clipped by 4 bases and J by 4 bases; unmatched bases: 3. The CDR3 consists of 15 residues. The germline V gene encodes CDR1 KGHSH and CDR2 LQKENI.

The chain has TRBV5-8 and TRBJ1-5; D gene uncertain. Trimming cost V 2 bases and J 2 bases, with 14 bases left between them. The CDR3 sequence is 16 residues long. Germline CDR1 reads SGHTS; CDR2 reads YDEGEE. CDR3 bases: TGTGCCAGCAGCTTCGACGGGCTATGGGGCAATCAGCCCCAGCATTTT. Residues: CASSFDGLWGNQPQHF.

The chain recombines TRBV10-3 with TRBJ1-1; possible D gene TRBD1, 5 bases. Germline V gene sequence: CDR1 ENHRY, CDR2 SYGVKD. The CDR3 consists of 14 residues. V shed 2 bases and J shed 5 bases, with 12 bases lying between them. In DNA, the CDR3 is TGTGCCATCAGTGAGACAGCACCAGGGACTGAAGCTTTCTTT. It is translated as CAISETAPGTEAFF.

This clone was counted a single time. The rearrangement uses TRBV2 and TRBJ2-1; 10 nucleotides line up with TRBD1. Losses at the gene ends were 7 bases for V and 7 bases for J; bases not matched to a gene: 7. Per germline, CDR1 SNHLY and CDR2 FYNNEI. The CDR3 runs to 14 residues. CDR3 residues: CASKRQGAGNEQFF. Here the CDR3 DNA reads TGTGCCAGCAAACGACAGGGGGCGGGGAATGAGCAGTTCTTC. Based on the CDR3 plus reference TRBV2 and TRBJ2-1, the full variable domain is EPEVTQTPSHQVTQMGQEVILRCVPISNHLYFYWYRQILGQKVEFLVSFYNNEISEKSEIFDDQFSVERPDGSNFTLKIRSTKLEDSAMYFCASKRQGAGNEQFFGPGTRLTVL.